These T cell receptor beta chains were read from a single sample in a study of blood T cell repertoires in COVID-19. The table came from immunoSEQ multiplex PCR; TCRdb's copy has only in-frame clones and leaves some out. Seen here are 250,000 to 300,000 clones, roughly 86% observed once, and the top ten hold under 2.5%. Input material: PBMCs or T cells enriched from blood (not recorded which). Receptor source: a woman aged 60 to 75 who had recovered from COVID-19. Both conserved end residues are part of each CDR3. The order of the fields is D gene, J gene, clone size, V gene, CDR3 DNA, CDR3 protein. A D gene is named only where the DNA matches it firmly. The size entry is marked missing in some rows and otherwise reads once, few, many or a size class.

TRBD2 | TRBJ2-2 | NA | TRBV19 | TGTGCCAGTAGTATCCGGCTAGCGGGGATGCTGCCCGGGGAGCTGTTTTTT | CASSIRLAGMLPGELFF
NA | TRBJ2-5 | NA | TRBV19 | TGTGCCAGTAGTCTGACAGTAACTCAAGAGACCCAGTACTTC | CASSLTVTQETQYF
NA | TRBJ1-2 | NA | TRBV7-8 | TGTGCCAGCAGCTTAGGTGGGCGGGGGCCGGGCTATGGCTACACCTTC | CASSLGGRGPGYGYTF
NA | TRBJ1-1 | NA | TRBV2 | TGTGCCAGCAGTGAACGCAGGAACACTGAAGCTTTCTTT | CASSERRNTEAFF
NA | TRBJ1-6 | NA | TRBV29-1 | TGCAGCGTTGGGGGCAGGGTCGGATCACCCCTCCACTTT | CSVGGRVGSPLHF
NA | TRBJ1-6 | NA | TRBV9 | TGTGCCAGCAGCGCCTATGACAGAGAGACACCCCTCCACTTT | CASSAYDRETPLHF
NA | TRBJ2-6 | NA | TRBV28 | TGTGCCAGCAGGAGAGGGCGGCACTCTGGGGCCAACGTCCTGACTTTC | CASRRGRHSGANVLTF
NA | TRBJ2-3 | once | TRBV13 | TGTGCCAGCAGCCCCCGGGGAACAGATACGCAGTATTTT | CASSPRGTDTQYF
NA | TRBJ1-5 | few | TRBV19 | TGTGCCAAAACAGGGATGAGCAATCAGCCCCAGCATTTT | CAKTGMSNQPQHF
NA | TRBJ1-1 | NA | TRBV5-4 | TGTGCCAGCAGCAGGGGTGGTGGGGACACTGAAGCTTTCTTT | CASSRGGGDTEAFF
NA | TRBJ2-7 | NA | TRBV30 | TGTGCCTGGACACGGCTAGCCGAGCAGTACTTC | CAWTRLAEQYF
TRBD2 | TRBJ2-2 | NA | TRBV18 | TGTGCCAGCTCACCAAGAGGCGGGAGCACGGCGAACACCGGGGAGCTGTTTTTT | CASSPRGGSTANTGELFF
TRBD2 | TRBJ2-7 | NA | TRBV11-3 | TGTGCCAGCAGCTTGGGCGGGAGGGCGGAAGAGCAGTACTTC | CASSLGGRAEEQYF
TRBD2 | TRBJ2-7 | NA | TRBV11-2 | TGTGCCAGCAGCGTGATAACTAGCGGGGTTTACGAGCAGTACTTC | CASSVITSGVYEQYF
NA | TRBJ1-1 | NA | TRBV12-3/TRBV12-4 | TGTGCCAGCTGGGGGGACACTGAAGCTTTCTTT | CASWGDTEAFF
NA | TRBJ1-5 | NA | TRBV28 | TGTGCCAGCAGTTGGTTTATTAGTCAGCCCCAGCATTTT | CASSWFISQPQHF
TRBD2 | TRBJ2-3 | NA | TRBV4-1 | TGCGCCAGCACCAACCTAGCGGGGGGCACAGATACGCAGTATTTT | CASTNLAGGTDTQYF
TRBD1 | TRBJ1-6 | NA | TRBV5-6 | TGTGCCAGCAGCTCCCGTGGGGACAGTTTTAATTCACCCCTCCACTTT | CASSSRGDSFNSPLHF
TRBD2 | TRBJ2-1 | once | TRBV9 | TGTGCCAGCAGCCCTAGCGGGAGGGCCGGGAGCTCCTACAATGAGCAGTTCTTC | CASSPSGRAGSSYNEQFF
NA | TRBJ1-6 | once | TRBV6-6 | TGTGCCAGCAGTCGGCGGGAGGATAATTCACCCCTCCACTTT | CASSRREDNSPLHF
NA | TRBJ2-1 | NA | TRBV7-3 | TGTGCCAGCAGCCCCCCCTCGAATGAGCAGTTCTTC | CASSPPSNEQFF
TRBD2 | TRBJ2-1 | NA | TRBV3-1/TRBV3-2 | TGTGCCAGCAGCCCAAGCGGGAGCAGTGAGCAGTTCTTC | CASSPSGSSEQFF
NA | TRBJ2-3 | NA | TRBV5-1 | TGCGCCAGCAGCTTCGGGTTCACAGATACGCAGTATTTT | CASSFGFTDTQYF
NA | TRBJ1-5 | NA | TRBV10-2 | TGCGCCAGCAGTCCCAACAGAATCAGGGTTTCCCAGCATTTT | CASSPNRIRVSQHF
TRBD1 | TRBJ1-2 | NA | TRBV11-2 | TGTGCCAGCAGCGACGGACAGGTGGGAGTACACTATGGCTACACCTTC | CASSDGQVGVHYGYTF
NA | TRBJ1-1 | NA | TRBV4-2 | TGTGCCAGCAGCAACGGCCGGGACACTGAAGCTTTCTTT | CASSNGRDTEAFF
NA | TRBJ1-6 | NA | TRBV5-5 | TGTGCCAGCAGCTTCGGTAGCTCCTATAATTCACCCCTCCACTTT | CASSFGSSYNSPLHF
NA | TRBJ2-2 | few | TRBV9 | TGTGCCAGCAGCGTAGGGGACTCATACACCGGGGAGCTGTTTTTT | CASSVGDSYTGELFF
TRBD2 | TRBJ2-5 | NA | TRBV15 | TGTGCCACCAGCGGGGGGGGGTCGGAGACCCAGTACTTC | CATSGGGSETQYF
NA | TRBJ1-6 | NA | TRBV7-6 | TGTGCCAGCAGCCCGTACGGTTCACCCCTCCACTTT | CASSPYGSPLHF
NA | TRBJ1-5 | NA | TRBV27 | TGTGCCAGCAGTCCCGCGGGAACGGGGCAGCCCCAGCATTTT | CASSPAGTGQPQHF
NA | TRBJ1-2 | NA | TRBV5-5 | TGTGCCAGCAGCTTTCAGCCACAGGGAAGCTATGGCTACACCTTC | CASSFQPQGSYGYTF
NA | TRBJ1-1 | NA | TRBV7-9 | TGTGCCAGCAGCTCCGTGAGCCGAGACTTGAACACTGAAGCTTTCTTT | CASSSVSRDLNTEAFF
NA | TRBJ1-1 | NA | TRBV30 | TGTGCCTGGAGTCCTCAGACATTCACTGAAGCTTTCTTT | CAWSPQTFTEAFF
TRBD1 | TRBJ2-1 | once | TRBV3-1/TRBV3-2 | TGTGCCAGCAGCCGGGGACAGGGTATATCCTACAATGAGCAGTTCTTC | CASSRGQGISYNEQFF
TRBD2 | TRBJ2-3 | NA | TRBV19 | TGTGCCAGTACTATCTCGGGAGGGACACTAGCGGTATCGCCAGATACGCAGTATTTT | CASTISGGTLAVSPDTQYF
TRBD1 | TRBJ2-5 | NA | TRBV5-1 | TGCGCCAGCAGCTTGGTACCGGGACAGGGGGCGAGTGAGACCCAGTACTTC | CASSLVPGQGASETQYF
TRBD1 | TRBJ2-1 | once | TRBV9 | TGTGCCAGCAGCTACGACAGGGGGCCCAGTAATGAGCAGTTCTTC | CASSYDRGPSNEQFF
NA | TRBJ2-7 | once | TRBV5-1 | TGCGCCAGCAGCTGGGGGGAGACCTACGAGCAGTACTTC | CASSWGETYEQYF
NA | TRBJ1-4 | NA | TRBV7-3 | TGTGCCAGCGACACCCCTAATGAAAAACTGTTTTTT | CASDTPNEKLFF
TRBD2 | TRBJ2-1 | NA | TRBV30 | TGTGCCTGGAGTCGGACTAGCGGGGGGTTCCGCCGGAATGAGCAGTTCTTC | CAWSRTSGGFRRNEQFF
NA | TRBJ1-1 | NA | TRBV5-1 | TGCGCCAGCAGCTTGCAGGGGACTATGAACACTGAAGCTTTCTTT | CASSLQGTMNTEAFF
NA | TRBJ2-3 | NA | TRBV19 | TGTGCCAGTGGGTTCTTATTTGAGCGGGATACGCAGTATTTT | CASGFLFERDTQYF
NA | TRBJ2-3 | NA | TRBV11-1 | TGTGCCAGCAGCTTCAACCCAAGCAGCACAGATACGCAGTATTTT | CASSFNPSSTDTQYF
NA | TRBJ1-5 | NA | TRBV12-3/TRBV12-4 | TGTGCCAGCAGTTTCCACAGGCAGCCCCAGCATTTT | CASSFHRQPQHF
TRBD1 | TRBJ1-2 | NA | TRBV2 | TGTGCCAGCACCAAGGAAGGGACAGGATATGGCTACACCTTC | CASTKEGTGYGYTF
NA | TRBJ1-5 | NA | TRBV3-1/TRBV3-2 | TGTGCCAGCAGCCAAGGCCAGGGAAATCAGCCCCAGCATTTT | CASSQGQGNQPQHF
NA | TRBJ2-3 | NA | TRBV6-5 | TGTGCCACGCGGAAAACCACAGATACGCAGTATTTT | CATRKTTDTQYF
TRBD2 | TRBJ2-1 | NA | TRBV6-5 | TGTGCCAGCAGGCCCCCGGGGGGGCACTACAATGAGCAGTTCTTC | CASRPPGGHYNEQFF
NA | TRBJ2-1 | once | TRBV19 | TGTGCCAGTAATAGCCCGGGTAGAATGTACAATGAGCAGTTCTTC | CASNSPGRMYNEQFF